This T cell receptor (beta chain) was found in a study of early T cells in non-severe SARS-CoV-2 infection. Study details: The chains were unpaired, and the sequenced material was bulk RNA from unsorted whole blood. The study's findings and limits: CD4 and private specificities were missed by VDJdb matching, which favored anti-spike CD8 responses.

This clonotype showed up many times. No antigen is known for it. Tagging with unique molecular identifiers was applied to individual cDNA molecules. One entry per CDR3 protein results from TCRdb running MiXCR on the 5' RACE reads. The data hold fewer than 80,000 distinct CDR3 sequences, with about 11% observed a single time. CDR3 size: 13 residues. The V segment lost 6 bases and the J segment 1 base; nucleotides outside the gene matches: 3. The chain carries TRBV12-3 or TRBV12-4 and TRBJ2-7; 7 bases match TRBD2. The sequenced sample was whole blood, obtained at baseline. The sequence derives from an adult who was a healthcare worker with PCR-confirmed SARS-CoV-2 infection or an uninfected control (not recorded which). The donor label of this sample is uncertain. The CDR3 DNA is TGTGCCAGCAGCCGCGGGGGTTCCTACGAGCAGTACGTC. As protein: CASSRGGSYEQYV.